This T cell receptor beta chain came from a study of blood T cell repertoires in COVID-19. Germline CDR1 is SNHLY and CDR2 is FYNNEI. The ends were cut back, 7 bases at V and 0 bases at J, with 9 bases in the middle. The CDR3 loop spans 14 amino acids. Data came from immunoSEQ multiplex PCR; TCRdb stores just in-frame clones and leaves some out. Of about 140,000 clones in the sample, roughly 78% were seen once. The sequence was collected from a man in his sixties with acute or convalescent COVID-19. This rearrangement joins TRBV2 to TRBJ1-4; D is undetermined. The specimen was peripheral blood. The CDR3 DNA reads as TGTGCCAGCATGGGAGGGACAACTAATGAAAAACTGTTTTTT. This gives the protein CASMGGTTNEKLFF.